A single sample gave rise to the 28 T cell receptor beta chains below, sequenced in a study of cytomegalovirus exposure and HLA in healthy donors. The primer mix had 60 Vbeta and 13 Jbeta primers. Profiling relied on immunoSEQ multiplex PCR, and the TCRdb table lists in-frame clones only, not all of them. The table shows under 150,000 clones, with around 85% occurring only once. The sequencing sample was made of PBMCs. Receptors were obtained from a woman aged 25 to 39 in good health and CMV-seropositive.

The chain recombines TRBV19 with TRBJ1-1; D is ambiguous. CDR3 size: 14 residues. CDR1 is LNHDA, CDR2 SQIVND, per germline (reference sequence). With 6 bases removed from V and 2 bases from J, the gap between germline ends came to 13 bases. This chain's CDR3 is CASRKVQINTEAFF. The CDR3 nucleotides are TGTGCCAGTAGAAAAGTACAGATAAACACTGAAGCTTTCTTT.

This CDR3 reads CASSYLTGGYEKLFF. The CDR3 region has the DNA TGTGCCAGCAGTTACCTGACAGGGGGCTATGAAAAACTGTTTTTT. V is TRBV6-5 and J is TRBJ1-4; 10 bases agree with TRBD1. The CDR3 has 15 amino acids. The germline gives CDR1 MNHEY, CDR2 SVGAGI. V gave up 2 bases and J gave up 6 bases; unmatched junction bases: 3.

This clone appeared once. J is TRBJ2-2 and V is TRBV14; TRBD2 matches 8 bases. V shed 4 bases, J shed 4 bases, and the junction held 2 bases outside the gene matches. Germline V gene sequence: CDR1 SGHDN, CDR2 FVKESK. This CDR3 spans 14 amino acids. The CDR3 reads CASSRSGATGELFF. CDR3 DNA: TGTGCCAGCAGCCGTAGCGGGGCCACCGGGGAGCTGTTTTTT.

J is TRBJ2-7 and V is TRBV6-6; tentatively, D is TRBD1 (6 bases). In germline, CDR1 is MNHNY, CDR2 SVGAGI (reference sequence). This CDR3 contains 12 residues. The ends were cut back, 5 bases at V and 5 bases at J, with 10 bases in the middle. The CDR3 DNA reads TGTGCCAGCAGTACGGACAGTGACGAGCAGTACTTC. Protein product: CASSTDSDEQYF.

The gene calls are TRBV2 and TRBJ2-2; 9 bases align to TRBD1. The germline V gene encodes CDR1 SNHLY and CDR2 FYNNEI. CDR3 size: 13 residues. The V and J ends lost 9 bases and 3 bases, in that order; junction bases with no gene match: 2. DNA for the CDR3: TGTGCCAGGGGACAGGGAGACACCGGGGAGCTGTTTTTT. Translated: CARGQGDTGELFF.

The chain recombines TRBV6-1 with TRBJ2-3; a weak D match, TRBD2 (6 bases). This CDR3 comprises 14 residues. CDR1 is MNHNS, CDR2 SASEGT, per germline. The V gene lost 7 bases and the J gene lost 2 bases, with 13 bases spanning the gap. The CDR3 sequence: CASTEGGATDTQYF. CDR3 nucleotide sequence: TGTGCCAGCACCGAGGGCGGGGCCACAGATACGCAGTATTTT.

The DNA of the CDR3 is TGTGCCAGCAGCTCCCCAGAGGAGGGAGAGACCCAGTACTTC. Protein sequence: CASSSPEEGETQYF. J is TRBJ2-5 and V is TRBV7-9; tentatively, D is TRBD2 (6 bases). Germline assignment: CDR1 SEHNR and CDR2 FQNEAQ (reference sequence). Trimming left V 4 bases short and J 4 bases short, with 13 bases between. The CDR3 loop spans 14 amino acids. Full variable domain (rest looked up from reference TRBV7-9 and TRBJ2-5): DTGVSQNPRHKITKRGQNVTFRCDPISEHNRLYWYRQTLGQGPEFLTYFQNEAQLEKSRLLSDRFSAERPKGSFSTLEIQRTEQGDSAMYLCASSSPEEGETQYFGPGTRLLVL.

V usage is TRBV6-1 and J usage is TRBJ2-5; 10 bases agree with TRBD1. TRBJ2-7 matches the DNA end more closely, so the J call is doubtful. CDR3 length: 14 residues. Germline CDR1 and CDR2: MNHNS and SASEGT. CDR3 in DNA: TGTGCCAGCAGAAAGGACAGGGGGTACTACGAGCAGTACTTC. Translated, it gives CASRKDRGYYEQYF.

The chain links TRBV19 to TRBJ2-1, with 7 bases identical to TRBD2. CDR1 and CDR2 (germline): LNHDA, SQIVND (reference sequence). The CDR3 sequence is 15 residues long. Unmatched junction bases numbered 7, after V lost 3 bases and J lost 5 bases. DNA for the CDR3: TGTGCCAGTAGTATCTCTAGCGGACTAAACAATGAGCAGTTCTTC. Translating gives CASSISSGLNNEQFF.

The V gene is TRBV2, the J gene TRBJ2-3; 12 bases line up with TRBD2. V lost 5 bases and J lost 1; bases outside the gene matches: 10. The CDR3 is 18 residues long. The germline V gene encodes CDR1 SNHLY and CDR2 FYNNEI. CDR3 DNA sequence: TGTGCCAGCAGTCCTCCCCGACTAGCGGGAGAGGGCACAGATACGCAGTATTTT. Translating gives CASSPPRLAGEGTDTQYF.

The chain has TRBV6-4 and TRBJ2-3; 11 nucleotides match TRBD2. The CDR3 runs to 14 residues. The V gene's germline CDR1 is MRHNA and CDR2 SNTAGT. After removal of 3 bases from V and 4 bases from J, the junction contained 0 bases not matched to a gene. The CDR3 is CASSELAGADTQYF. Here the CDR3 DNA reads TGTGCCAGCAGTGAACTAGCGGGAGCAGATACGCAGTATTTT.

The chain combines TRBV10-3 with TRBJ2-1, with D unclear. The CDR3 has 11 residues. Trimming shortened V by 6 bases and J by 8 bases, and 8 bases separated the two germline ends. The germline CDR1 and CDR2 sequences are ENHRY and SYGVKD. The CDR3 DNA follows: TGTGCCATCAGGGCAGTGGATGAGCAGTTCTTC. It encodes CAIRAVDEQFF.

CDR3 sequence reads: CASWGRGIAEKLFF. The CDR3 DNA is TGTGCCAGCTGGGGGCGGGGGATCGCCGAAAAACTGTTTTTT. The chain is built from TRBV6-6 and TRBJ1-4; weak D call: TRBD1 (6 bases). Trimming removed 8 bases at V and 8 bases at J, with 18 bases between. Per the germline V gene, CDR1 is MNHNY and CDR2 is SVGAGI (reference sequence). CDR3 length: 14 residues.

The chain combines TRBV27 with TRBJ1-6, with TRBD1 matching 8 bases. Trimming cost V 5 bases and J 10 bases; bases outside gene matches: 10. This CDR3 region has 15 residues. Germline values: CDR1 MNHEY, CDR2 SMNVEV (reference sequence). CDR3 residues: CASSQSTGGVSPLHF. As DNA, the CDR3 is TGTGCCAGCAGTCAGTCCACAGGGGGGGTCTCACCCCTCCACTTT.

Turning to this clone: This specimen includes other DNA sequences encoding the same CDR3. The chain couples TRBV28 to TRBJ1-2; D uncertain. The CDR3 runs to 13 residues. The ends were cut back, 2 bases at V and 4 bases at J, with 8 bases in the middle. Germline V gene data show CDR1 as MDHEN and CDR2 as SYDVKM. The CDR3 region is CASSLRGGYGYTF. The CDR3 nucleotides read TGTGCCAGCAGTTTACGGGGAGGCTATGGCTACACCTTC.

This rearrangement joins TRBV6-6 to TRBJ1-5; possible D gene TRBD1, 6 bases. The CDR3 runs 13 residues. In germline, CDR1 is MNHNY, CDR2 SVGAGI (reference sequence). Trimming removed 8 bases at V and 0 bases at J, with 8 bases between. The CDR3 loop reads CASEDSSNQPQHF. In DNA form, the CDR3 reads TGTGCCAGCGAGGACAGTAGCAATCAGCCCCAGCATTTT.

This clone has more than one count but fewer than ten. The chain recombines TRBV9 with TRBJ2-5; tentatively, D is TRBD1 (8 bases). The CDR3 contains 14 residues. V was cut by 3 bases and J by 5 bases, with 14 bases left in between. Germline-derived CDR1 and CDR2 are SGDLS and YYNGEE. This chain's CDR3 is CASSDVQGGETQYF. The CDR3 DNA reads TGTGCCAGCAGCGACGTACAGGGGGGGGAGACCCAGTACTTC.

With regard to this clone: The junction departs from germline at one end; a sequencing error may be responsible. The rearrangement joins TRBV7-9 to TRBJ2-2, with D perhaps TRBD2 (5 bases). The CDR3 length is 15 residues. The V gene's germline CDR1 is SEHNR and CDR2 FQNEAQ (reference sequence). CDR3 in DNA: TGTTCCAGCAGCTTAGGTCCGCGGGCTGCCGGGGAGCTGTTTTTT. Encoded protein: CSSSLGPRAAGELFF.

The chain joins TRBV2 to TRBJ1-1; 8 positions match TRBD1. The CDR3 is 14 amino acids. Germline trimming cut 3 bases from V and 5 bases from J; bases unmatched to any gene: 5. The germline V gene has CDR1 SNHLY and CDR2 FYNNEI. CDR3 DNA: TGTGCCAGCAGTGATTGGCAGGGGGCGACTGAAGCTTTCTTT. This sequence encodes CASSDWQGATEAFF.

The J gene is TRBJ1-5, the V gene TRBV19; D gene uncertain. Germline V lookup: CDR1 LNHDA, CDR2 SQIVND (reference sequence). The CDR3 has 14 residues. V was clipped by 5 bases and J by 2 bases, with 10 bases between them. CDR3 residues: CASSPQFGNQPQHF. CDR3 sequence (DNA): TGTGCCAGTAGTCCCCAATTTGGCAATCAGCCCCAGCATTTT.

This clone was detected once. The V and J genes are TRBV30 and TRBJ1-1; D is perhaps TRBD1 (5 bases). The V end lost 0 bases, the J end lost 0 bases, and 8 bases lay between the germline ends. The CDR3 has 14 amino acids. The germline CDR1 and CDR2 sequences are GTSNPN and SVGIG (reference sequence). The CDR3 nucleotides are TGTGCCTGGAGTGTAGTACAGGTGAACACTGAAGCTTTCTTT. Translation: CAWSVVQVNTEAFF.

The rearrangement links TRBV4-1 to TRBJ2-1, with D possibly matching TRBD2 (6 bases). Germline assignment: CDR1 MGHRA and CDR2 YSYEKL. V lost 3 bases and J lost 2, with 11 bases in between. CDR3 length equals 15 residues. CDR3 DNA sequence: TGCGCCAGCAGCCAGGGGACTCAAACCTACAATGAGCAGTTCTTC. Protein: CASSQGTQTYNEQFF.

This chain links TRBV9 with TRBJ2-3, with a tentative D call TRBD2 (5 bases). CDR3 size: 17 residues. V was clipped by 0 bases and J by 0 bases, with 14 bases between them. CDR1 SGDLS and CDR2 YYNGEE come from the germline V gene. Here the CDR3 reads CASSVGVSGLSTDTQYF. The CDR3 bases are TGTGCCAGCAGCGTAGGGGTTTCAGGACTTAGCACAGATACGCAGTATTTT.

CDR3 coding DNA: TGTGCCAGCAGCGGGACATCCCTTAGCAATCAGCCCCAGCATTTT. Its translation: CASSGTSLSNQPQHF. The chain combines TRBV6-1 with TRBJ1-5, with D tentatively TRBD1 (6 bases). Germline assignment: CDR1 MNHNS and CDR2 SASEGT. V lost 6 bases to trimming and J lost 0 bases, with 12 bases between them. The CDR3 totals 15 residues.

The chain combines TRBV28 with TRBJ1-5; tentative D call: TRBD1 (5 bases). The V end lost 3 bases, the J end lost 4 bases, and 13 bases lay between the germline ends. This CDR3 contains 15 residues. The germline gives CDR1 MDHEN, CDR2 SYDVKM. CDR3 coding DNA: TGTGCCAGCAGTTTCTACTCGGGACTAAATCAGCCCCAGCATTTT. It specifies CASSFYSGLNQPQHF.

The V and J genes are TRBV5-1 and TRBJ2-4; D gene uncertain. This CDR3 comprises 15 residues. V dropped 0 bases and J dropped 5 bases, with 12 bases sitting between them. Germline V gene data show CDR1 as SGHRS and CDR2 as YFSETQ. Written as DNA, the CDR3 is TGCGCCAGCAGCTTGGGCGGAACCTTCCAAAACATTCAGTACTTC. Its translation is CASSLGGTFQNIQYF.

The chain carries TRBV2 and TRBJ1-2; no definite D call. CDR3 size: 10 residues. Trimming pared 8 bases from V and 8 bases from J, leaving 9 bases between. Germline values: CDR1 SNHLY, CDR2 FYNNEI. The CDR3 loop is CASPGGGYTF. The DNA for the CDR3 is TGTGCCAGCCCGGGTGGGGGCTACACCTTC.

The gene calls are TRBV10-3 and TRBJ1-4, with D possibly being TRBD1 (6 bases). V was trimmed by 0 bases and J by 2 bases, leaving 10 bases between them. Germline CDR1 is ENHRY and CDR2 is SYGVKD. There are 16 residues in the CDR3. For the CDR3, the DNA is TGTGCCATCAGTGAGTCGTTGGGGGCCACTAATGAAAAACTGTTTTTT. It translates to CAISESLGATNEKLFF.